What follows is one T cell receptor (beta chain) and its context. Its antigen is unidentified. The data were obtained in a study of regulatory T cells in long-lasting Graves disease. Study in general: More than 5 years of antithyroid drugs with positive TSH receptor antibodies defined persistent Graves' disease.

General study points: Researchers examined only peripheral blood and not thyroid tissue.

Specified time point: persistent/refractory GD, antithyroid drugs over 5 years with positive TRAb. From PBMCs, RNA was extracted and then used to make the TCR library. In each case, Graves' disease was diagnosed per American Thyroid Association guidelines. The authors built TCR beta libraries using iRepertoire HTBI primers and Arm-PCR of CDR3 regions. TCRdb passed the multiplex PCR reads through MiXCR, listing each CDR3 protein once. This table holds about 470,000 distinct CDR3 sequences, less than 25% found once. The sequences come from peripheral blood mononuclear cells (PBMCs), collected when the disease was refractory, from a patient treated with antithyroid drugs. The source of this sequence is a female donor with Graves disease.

This chain's CDR3 is CSALRGASLRETQYF. For the CDR3, the DNA is TGCAGTGCCTTAAGGGGGGCATCCTTAAGAGAGACCCAGTACTTC. The genes are TRBV20-1 and TRBJ2-5; D is possibly TRBD1 or TRBD2 (6 bases each). Trimming stripped 6 bases from V and 4 bases from J, with 21 bases between. The CDR3 sequence is 15 residues long. Germline V gene sequence: CDR1 DFQATT, CDR2 SNEGSKA (reference sequence).